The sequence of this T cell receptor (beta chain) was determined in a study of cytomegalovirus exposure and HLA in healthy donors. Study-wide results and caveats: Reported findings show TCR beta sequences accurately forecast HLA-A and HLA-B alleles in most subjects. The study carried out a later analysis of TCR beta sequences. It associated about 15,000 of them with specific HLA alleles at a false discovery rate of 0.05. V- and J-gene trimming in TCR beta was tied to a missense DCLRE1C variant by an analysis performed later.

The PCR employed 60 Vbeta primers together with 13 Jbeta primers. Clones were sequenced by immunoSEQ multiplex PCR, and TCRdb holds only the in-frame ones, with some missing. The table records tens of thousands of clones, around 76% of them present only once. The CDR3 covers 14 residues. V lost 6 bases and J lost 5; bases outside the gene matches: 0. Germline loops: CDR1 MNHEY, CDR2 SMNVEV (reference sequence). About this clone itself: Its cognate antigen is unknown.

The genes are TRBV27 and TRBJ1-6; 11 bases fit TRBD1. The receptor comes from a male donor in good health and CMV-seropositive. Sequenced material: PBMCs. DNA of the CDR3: TGTGCCAGCAGGGGACAGGGGGATAATTCACCCCTCCACTTT. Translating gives CASRGQGDNSPLHF.